These 8 T cell receptor beta chains were sequenced from one sample in a study of T cell repertoires in cytomegalovirus infection. TCRdb passed the reads through MiXCR, listing each CDR3 protein once. The data hold 150,000 to 160,000 distinct CDR3 sequences, with 23% observed a single time. Material for sequencing was PBMCs. Source of these receptors: a human donor in good health (CMV status not recorded). Some clones in this sample may be carry-over from other donors' samples.

At least ten counts were recorded for this clonotype. The chain couples TRBV7-2 to TRBJ2-5; tentative D call: TRBD1 (6 bases). The CDR3 sequence is 14 residues long. V shed 1 base and J shed 7 bases, with 13 bases lying between them. Germline-derived CDR1 and CDR2 are SGHTA and FQGNSA. In nucleotides, the CDR3 is TGTGCCAGCAGCTTAGGGGACAAGGCGGCGACCCAGTACTTC. It translates to CASSLGDKAATQYF.

The CDR3 region has the DNA TGTGCCAGCAGTTACTTGACAGGGGACGACGAGCAGTACTTC. Translating it yields CASSYLTGDDEQYF. The chain couples TRBV6-5 to TRBJ2-7; 8 bases map to TRBD1. The germline CDR1 and CDR2 sequences are MNHEY and SVGAGI. The V and J ends lost 1 base and 5 bases, in that order; junction bases with no gene match: 4. This CDR3 contains 14 residues.

This clonotype has a count of ten or more. The V and J genes are TRBV7-9 and TRBJ2-1, with a weak D call TRBD1 (6 bases). This CDR3 comprises 15 residues. Germline CDR1 SEHNR, CDR2 FQNEAQ (reference sequence). The germline V and J ends were trimmed by 5 bases and 4 bases, with 15 bases remaining between them. CDR3 nucleotide sequence: TGTGCCAGCAGCATCCTAGCCACAGGGTACAATGAGCAGTTCTTC. This translates into CASSILATGYNEQFF. The full variable domain, rest sourced from reference TRBV7-9 and TRBJ2-1, is DTGVSQNPRHKITKRGQNVTFRCDPISEHNRLYWYRQTLGQGPEFLTYFQNEAQLEKSRLLSDRFSAERPKGSFSTLEIQRTEQGDSAMYLCASSILATGYNEQFFGPGTRLTVL.

A few counts support this clonotype. This chain connects TRBV2 to TRBJ2-7; weak D call: TRBD2 (5 bases). Trimming pared 2 bases from V and 5 bases from J, leaving 13 bases between. The V gene's germline CDR1 is SNHLY and CDR2 FYNNEI. The CDR3 consists of 14 residues. In DNA, the CDR3 is TGTGCCAGCAGTGAAAGTGAGGTTAGCGACGAGCAGTACTTC. Amino acid sequence: CASSESEVSDEQYF.

The chain has TRBV28 and TRBJ1-4, with a weak D call TRBD1 (6 bases). CDR1 is MDHEN, CDR2 SYDVKM, per germline. This CDR3 has 13 residues. Trimming left V 10 bases short and J 8 bases short, with 17 bases between. The CDR3: CATRGGGAEKLFF. The CDR3 region has the DNA TGTGCCACCCGCGGGGGGGGCGCCGAAAAACTGTTTTTT.

This clonotype has more than one count but fewer than ten. The chain is built from TRBV6-5 and TRBJ1-5, with D maybe TRBD1 (5 bases). This CDR3 comprises 15 residues. In germline, CDR1 is MNHEY, CDR2 SVGAGI. Trimming removed 7 bases at V and 6 bases at J, with 19 bases between. CDR3: CASTPTGRVGQPQHF. CDR3 nucleotide sequence: TGTGCCAGCACCCCTACGGGGCGGGTAGGTCAGCCCCAGCATTTT.

In DNA, the CDR3 is TGTGCCAGCACCCTAGTGGCCGGGACAGATACGCAGTATTTT. It encodes CASTLVAGTDTQYF. The genes are TRBV28 and TRBJ2-3; D is uncertain. Germline V gives CDR1 MDHEN, CDR2 SYDVKM. V was pared by 7 bases and J by 3 bases, with 14 bases between. The CDR3 is made up of 14 amino acids.

The chain has TRBV28 and TRBJ2-1, with D uncertain. V was cut by 6 bases and J by 5 bases, with 11 bases left in between. CDR1 is MDHEN and CDR2 is SYDVKM in the germline V gene. This CDR3 comprises 13 residues. This CDR3 reads CASRQKANNEQFF. DNA for the CDR3: TGTGCCAGCAGGCAAAAGGCGAACAATGAGCAGTTCTTC.